A selection of T cell receptor beta chains follows, all from one sample in a study of cytomegalovirus exposure and HLA in healthy donors. Generated by immunoSEQ multiplex PCR, the TCRdb table keeps only in-frame clones and is missing some. The data hold some 120,000 clones, with 75% to 90% observed a single time. Sequencing input: PBMCs. The receptors were gathered from a man aged 25-40 years in good health and CMV-seronegative. The CDR3 runs from the conserved cysteine through the conserved F or W. D genes are given only for firm matches. Clone size is shown for a subset of rows, as once, few, many or a class of expanded clone.

j_call,v_call,cdr3_length,clone_size,d_call,cdr3_nt,cdr3_aa
TRBJ2-7,TRBV5-1,13,few,NA,TGCGCCAGCAGCTTAGGGAGTACCCACGAGCAGTACTTC,CASSLGSTHEQYF
TRBJ2-1,TRBV29-1,11,once,NA,TGCAGCGGCAGACTGGATAATGAGCAGTTCTTC,CSGRLDNEQFF
TRBJ1-3,TRBV7-9,14,NA,NA,TGTGCCAGCAGCTTAGCCAGCTCTGGAAACACCATATATTTT,CASSLASSGNTIYF
TRBJ1-1,TRBV27,15,NA,NA,TGTGCCAGCAGCCCCCCGGGACATTATGGCACTGAAGCTTTCTTT,CASSPPGHYGTEAFF
TRBJ1-6,TRBV7-6,14,NA,NA,TGTGCCAGCAGCTTACTCACGGATAATTCACCCCTCCACTTT,CASSLLTDNSPLHF
TRBJ2-2,TRBV28,14,NA,TRBD2,TGTGCCAGCAGTTTGCCTAGCGGGACCGGGGAGCTGTTTTTT,CASSLPSGTGELFF
TRBJ1-5,TRBV6-5,14,NA,TRBD1,TGTGCCAGCAGTGACGGACAGGGGAATCAGCCCCAGCATTTT,CASSDGQGNQPQHF
TRBJ1-1,TRBV18,14,NA,TRBD1,TGTGCCAGCTCAGAAAGGACAGGGTTCACTGAAGCTTTCTTT,CASSERTGFTEAFF
TRBJ1-2,TRBV10-3,14,NA,TRBD1,TGTGCCATCAGTGAGTCGAACAGGGGCTATGGCTACACCTTC,CAISESNRGYGYTF
TRBJ1-3,TRBV7-9,16,NA,NA,TGTGCCAGCAGCTCCTCCAGGGTGAGCTCTGGAAACACCATATATTTT,CASSSSRVSSGNTIYF
TRBJ2-7,TRBV9,14,NA,NA,TGTGCCAGCAGCCCGCGGGCCCCCTCCTACGAGCAGTACTTC,CASSPRAPSYEQYF
TRBJ2-1,TRBV25-1,16,NA,TRBD2,TGTGCCAGCAGTGACTGGGGGACTAGCGGTTACAATGAGCAGTTCTTC,CASSDWGTSGYNEQFF
TRBJ1-1,TRBV6-4,13,NA,NA,TGTGCCAGCAGTGTCAGTCCGAACACTGAAGCTTTCTTT,CASSVSPNTEAFF
TRBJ2-3,TRBV29-1,13,NA,TRBD2,TGCAGCGTTGTCGGTCAGGGAGGGGATACGCAGTATTTT,CSVVGQGGDTQYF
TRBJ2-7,TRBV7-6,17,NA,NA,TGTGCCAGCAGCTCAACAGCACCGGGACTGGTCTCCTACGAGCAGTACTTC,CASSSTAPGLVSYEQYF
TRBJ2-7,TRBV29-1,13,NA,TRBD2,TGCAGCTGCACGGGAGGGCCGGGCTACGAGCAGTACTTC,CSCTGGPGYEQYF
TRBJ2-1,TRBV27,14,NA,NA,TGTGCCAGCAGTCGTTATTTCTCCTCCAATGAGCAGTTCTTC,CASSRYFSSNEQFF
TRBJ2-3,TRBV7-9,18,NA,NA,TGTGCCAGCAGCTTAGGGATTAATAGCGTCTGGATGAGAGATACGCAGTATTTT,CASSLGINSVWMRDTQYF
TRBJ2-2,TRBV11-3,13,few,NA,TGTGCCAGCAGCCGACACAACACCGGGGAGCTGTTTTTT,CASSRHNTGELFF
TRBJ2-3,TRBV27,15,NA,NA,TGTGCCAGCAGTCCCCTCCTAGCCACCACAGATACGCAGTATTTT,CASSPLLATTDTQYF